The clone carrying this TCR beta chain was detected only a few times. Trimming removed 7 bases from V and 4 bases from J; junction bases left unmatched: 6. CDR1 is SGHRS, CDR2 YFSETQ, per germline. The CDR3 runs to 13 residues. This sample stems from a study of blood T cells in healthy people across ages. Combining a sample-barcoded 5' primer with a J-beta primer mix, a second PCR ran for about 7 to 12 cycles. TCRdb fed the 5' RACE reads into MiXCR, producing one record per CDR3 protein. The repertoire holds about 1,500,000 distinct CDR3 sequences, roughly 30% seen once, with 7.7% in the top ten. Sequenced material: blood. This chain links TRBV5-1 with TRBJ2-5; 8 nucleotides match TRBD1. The source of this sequence is a woman younger than 45 in good health. CDR3 in amino acids: CASHPGGGETQYF. CDR3 bases: TGCGCCAGCCATCCAGGGGGCGGAGAGACCCAGTACTTC.